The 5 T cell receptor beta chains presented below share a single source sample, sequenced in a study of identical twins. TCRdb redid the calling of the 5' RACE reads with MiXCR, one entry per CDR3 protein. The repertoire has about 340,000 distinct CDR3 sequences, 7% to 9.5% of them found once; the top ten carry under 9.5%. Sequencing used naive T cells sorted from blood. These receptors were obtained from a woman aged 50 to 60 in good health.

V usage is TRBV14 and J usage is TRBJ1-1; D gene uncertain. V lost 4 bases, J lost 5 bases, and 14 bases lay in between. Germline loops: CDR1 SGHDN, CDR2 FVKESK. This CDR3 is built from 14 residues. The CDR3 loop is CASSPSKGFTEAFF. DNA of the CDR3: TGTGCCAGCAGCCCCTCTAAGGGATTTACTGAAGCTTTCTTT.

The CDR3 spells CASSEENKDTIYF. The CDR3, as DNA: TGTGCCAGCAGTGAAGAGAACAAGGACACCATATATTTT. This sequence joins TRBV6-1 and TRBJ1-3; D call uncertain. The CDR3 length is 13 residues. Trimming removed 1 base at V and 8 bases at J, with 9 bases between. The germline gives CDR1 MNHNS, CDR2 SASEGT.

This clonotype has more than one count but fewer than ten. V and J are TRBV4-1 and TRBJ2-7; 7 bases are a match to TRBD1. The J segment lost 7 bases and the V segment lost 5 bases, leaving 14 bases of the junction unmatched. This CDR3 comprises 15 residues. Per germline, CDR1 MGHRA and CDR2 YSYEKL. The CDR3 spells CASSTRDSLSGEQYF. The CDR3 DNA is TGCGCCAGCAGCACCCGGGACAGCCTATCCGGGGAGCAGTACTTC.

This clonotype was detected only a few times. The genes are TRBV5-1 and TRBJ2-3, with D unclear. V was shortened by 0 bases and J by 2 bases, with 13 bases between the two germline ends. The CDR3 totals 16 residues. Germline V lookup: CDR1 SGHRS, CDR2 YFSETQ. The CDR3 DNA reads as TGCGCCAGCAGCTTGGAAGACCGAAGAAACACAGATACGCAGTATTTT. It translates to CASSLEDRRNTDTQYF.

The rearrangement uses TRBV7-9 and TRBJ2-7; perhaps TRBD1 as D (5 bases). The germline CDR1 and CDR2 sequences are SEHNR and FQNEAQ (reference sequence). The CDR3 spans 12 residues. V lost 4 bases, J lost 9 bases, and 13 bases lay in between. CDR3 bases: TGTGCCAGCAGCTCTCAGGGTCTTGGGCAGTACTTC. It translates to CASSSQGLGQYF.